This T cell receptor beta chain emerged from a study of blood T cell repertoires in COVID-19. Looking at the study overall: Researchers got acute and convalescent COVID-19 samples from the United States, Italy and Spain.

This CDR3 is 15 amino acids long. Per the germline V gene, CDR1 is SGHRS and CDR2 is YFSETQ. V lost 1 base to trimming and J lost 6 bases, with 16 bases between them. In the original processing: Reference gene primer amplification yielded estimated nucleated cell counts. Sequencing used immunoSEQ multiplex PCR; TCRdb keeps in-frame clones, though not all of them. V and J calls and clone size are as listed in that table; D and trimming were resolved from the DNA. The table records 200,000 to 300,000 clones, 80% to 90% of them present only once. Sequenced: peripheral blood. This sequence originates from a woman aged 40 to 50 with acute or convalescent COVID-19. The rearrangement uses TRBV5-1 and TRBJ1-2, with D tentatively TRBD1 (5 bases). For the CDR3, the DNA is TGCGCCAGCAGCTTGTATTCCGGGGGAAGGGATGGCTACACCTTC. It is translated as CASSLYSGGRDGYTF.